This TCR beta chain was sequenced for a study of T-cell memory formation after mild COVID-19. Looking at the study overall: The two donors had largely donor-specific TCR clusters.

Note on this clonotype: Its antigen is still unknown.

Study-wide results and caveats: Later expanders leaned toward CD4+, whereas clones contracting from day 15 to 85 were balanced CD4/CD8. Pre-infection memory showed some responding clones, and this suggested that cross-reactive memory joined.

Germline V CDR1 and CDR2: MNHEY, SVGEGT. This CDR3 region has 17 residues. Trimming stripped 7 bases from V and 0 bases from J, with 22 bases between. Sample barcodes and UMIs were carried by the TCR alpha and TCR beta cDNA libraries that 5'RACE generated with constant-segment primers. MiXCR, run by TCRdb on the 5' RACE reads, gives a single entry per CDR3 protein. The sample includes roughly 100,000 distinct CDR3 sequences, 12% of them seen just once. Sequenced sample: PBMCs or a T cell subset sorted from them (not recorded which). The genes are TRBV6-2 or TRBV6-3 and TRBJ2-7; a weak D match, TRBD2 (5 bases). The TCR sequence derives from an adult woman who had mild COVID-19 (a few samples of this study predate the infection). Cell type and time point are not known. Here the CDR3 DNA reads TGTGCCAGCATACCGACCGGTGGTTATGGGAGCTCCTACGAGCAGTACTTC. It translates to CASIPTGGYGSSYEQYF.